The 21 T cell receptor beta chains presented below share a single source sample, sequenced in a study of blood T cell repertoires in COVID-19. Here immunoSEQ multiplex PCR was the method, and the copy in TCRdb shows in-frame clones only, minus some. The table includes about 140,000 clones, about 79% detected once. The sample consisted of peripheral blood. The receptors stem from an elderly woman with active or convalescent COVID-19.

The chain joins TRBV19 to TRBJ2-1; 9 bases agree with TRBD1. Germline-derived CDR1 and CDR2 are LNHDA and SQIVND (reference sequence). CDR3 size: 16 residues. V shed 5 bases, J shed 8 bases, and the junction held 13 bases outside the gene matches. The chain's CDR3 is CASSPQRGQGRDEQFF. In DNA form, the CDR3 reads TGTGCCAGTAGTCCCCAGCGGGGACAGGGTAGGGATGAGCAGTTCTTC.

This chain joins TRBV6-2 or TRBV6-3 and TRBJ1-2; D might be TRBD1 (6 bases). This CDR3 has 17 residues. The germline V gene encodes CDR1 MNHEY and CDR2 SVGEGT. The germline V and J ends were trimmed by 6 bases and 0 bases, with 20 bases remaining between them. In DNA, the CDR3 is TGTGCCAGCAGCCCTGTTGTGGGGGCCTTAACTAACTATGGCTACACCTTC. It yields the protein CASSPVVGALTNYGYTF.

This chain's CDR3 is CATSKRGAYNEQFF. The CDR3 nucleotides are TGTGCCACCAGCAAGCGGGGGGCCTACAATGAGCAGTTCTTC. The chain employs TRBV15 and TRBJ2-1; 9 bases are a match to TRBD2. The CDR3 is made up of 14 amino acids. V shed 4 bases and J 2 bases; nucleotides not matched to a gene: 0. Germline V gives CDR1 LNHNV, CDR2 YYDKDF (reference sequence). The complete variable domain, with remaining parts taken from reference TRBV15 and TRBJ2-1, reads DAMVIQNPRYQVTQFGKPVTLSCSQTLNHNVMYWYQQKSSQAPKLLFHYYDKDFNNEADTPDNFQSRRPNTSFCFLDIRSPGLGDTAMYLCATSKRGAYNEQFFGPGTRLTVL.

The chain has TRBV7-2 and TRBJ2-3; 8 bases fit TRBD2. The CDR3 runs 15 residues. Germline V gene lookup returns CDR1 SGHTA and CDR2 FQGNSA. Trimming at V came to 8 bases and at J to 1 base, leaving 8 bases not matched to a gene. The CDR3 DNA reads as TGTGCCAGCTCTGAGCGGGGGCGCCGCACAGATACGCAGTATTTT. It yields the protein CASSERGRRTDTQYF.

This chain links TRBV7-8 with TRBJ2-5; 8 nucleotides match TRBD2. This CDR3 region has 16 residues. Trimming took 5 bases from V and 4 from J; bases not matched to a gene: 12. CDR1 is SGHVS and CDR2 is FQNEAQ in the germline V gene. The CDR3 loop is CASSPWRGAPRETQYF. The CDR3 bases are TGTGCCAGCAGCCCCTGGCGGGGGGCCCCCCGAGAGACCCAGTACTTC.

This chain links TRBV7-2 with TRBJ1-1, with D hard to call. This CDR3 has 15 amino acids. CDR1 and CDR2 (germline): SGHTA, FQGNSA. V lost 5 bases and J 2 bases, leaving 15 bases between the germline ends. CDR3 bases: TGTGCCAGCAGCCCGCGGGTTCGGGGAAACACTGAAGCTTTCTTT. Its protein is CASSPRVRGNTEAFF.

V and J are TRBV5-5 and TRBJ1-2, with TRBD1 matching over 11 bases. CDR1 SGHKS and CDR2 YYEKEE come from the germline V gene (reference sequence). With V trimmed by 4 bases and J by 3 bases, 5 bases remained unmatched. CDR3 length: 15 amino acids. The CDR3 sequence: CASSPGQGVYYGYTF. The CDR3 DNA sequence: TGTGCCAGCAGCCCGGGACAGGGGGTGTACTATGGCTACACCTTC.

V gene TRBV19 combines with J gene TRBJ1-1; the D is unclear. The CDR3 totals 13 residues. Germline V gene sequence: CDR1 LNHDA, CDR2 SQIVND (reference sequence). V dropped 4 bases and J dropped 6 bases, with 12 bases sitting between them. CDR3 residues: CASSRQPRAEAFF. The CDR3 DNA reads TGTGCCAGTAGTAGGCAGCCCCGGGCTGAAGCTTTCTTT.

J is TRBJ1-3 and V is TRBV3-1 (or the pseudogene TRBV3-2); D uncertain. The V and J ends lost 2 bases and 4 bases respectively, with 12 bases between them. CDR3 length: 15 residues. CDR1 and CDR2 from the germline V gene are LGHDT and YNNKEL (reference sequence). The DNA of the CDR3 is TGTGCCAGCAGCCAAAGCCAACTCTCCGGAAACACCATATATTTT. This gives the protein CASSQSQLSGNTIYF.

Ten or more counts support this clone. The chain links TRBV5-6 to TRBJ1-2; maybe TRBD1 (6 bases). Germline V gene sequence: CDR1 SGHDT, CDR2 YYEEEE. With 6 bases removed from V and 8 bases from J, the gap between germline ends came to 20 bases. The CDR3 spans 14 residues. The CDR3 spells CASTLSGGHRGYTF. The CDR3 nucleotides are TGTGCCAGCACCCTATCGGGGGGCCATCGAGGCTACACCTTC.

The rearrangement joins TRBV5-4 to TRBJ2-3, with 10 bases identical to TRBD2. With 4 bases clipped from V and 2 bases from J, the junction kept 10 bases outside the gene matches. The CDR3 runs to 17 residues. CDR1 is SGHNT, CDR2 YYREEE, per germline (reference sequence). The CDR3 protein is CASSGKRGGGPTDTQYF. CDR3 DNA sequence: TGTGCCAGCAGCGGGAAGCGGGGGGGCGGACCCACAGATACGCAGTATTTT.

The genes are TRBV19 and TRBJ2-1, with D possibly matching TRBD2 (5 bases). Germline CDR1 and CDR2: LNHDA and SQIVND (reference sequence). The V and J ends lost 8 bases and 6 bases respectively, with 17 bases between them. The CDR3 runs 14 residues. The CDR3 region has the DNA TGTGCCAGTGAAAAGGACGGGATAGTCAATGAGCAGTTCTTC. This translates into CASEKDGIVNEQFF.

This chain joins TRBV7-2 and TRBJ1-5; TRBD1 might be the D (6 bases). The CDR3 sequence is 15 residues long. In germline, CDR1 is SGHTA, CDR2 FQGNSA. V was cut by 5 bases and J by 3 bases, with 14 bases left in between. The CDR3 sequence: CASSNNQGNNQPQHF. The CDR3 DNA reads as TGTGCCAGCAGCAATAACCAGGGGAACAATCAGCCCCAGCATTTT.

The chain joins TRBV18 to TRBJ2-1, with 8 bases aligning to TRBD2. Germline loops: CDR1 KGHSH, CDR2 LQKENI. Trimming at V came to 0 bases and at J to 9 bases, leaving 10 bases not matched to a gene. The CDR3 runs to 16 residues. The CDR3 region has the DNA TGTGCCAGCTCACCACCCGGATCGGGGGGGCCGGGTGAGCAGTTCTTC. This encodes CASSPPGSGGPGEQFF.

The gene calls are TRBV18 and TRBJ1-4; weak D call: TRBD1 (5 bases). This CDR3 contains 19 residues. V gave up 5 bases and J gave up 5 bases, with 27 bases separating them. The germline CDR1 and CDR2 sequences are KGHSH and LQKENI. The CDR3 DNA is TGTGCCAGCTCAAAAAAAACTATTATAACTGACGGGGGAAATGAAAAACTGTTTTTT. It specifies CASSKKTIITDGGNEKLFF.

This chain links TRBV5-1 with TRBJ2-1; 14 nucleotides agree with TRBD2. The CDR3 is made up of 17 amino acids. Unmatched junction bases numbered 15, after V lost 4 bases and J lost 12 bases. The germline gives CDR1 SGHRS, CDR2 YFSETQ. As DNA, the CDR3 is TGCGCCAGCAGCCCCCGGGGACTAGCGGGGGAGCTTGCTGGGCAGTTCTTC. This sequence encodes CASSPRGLAGELAGQFF.

This clone was counted at least ten times. The chain carries TRBV11-2 and TRBJ1-1, with D perhaps matching TRBD1 (5 bases). In germline, CDR1 is SGHAT, CDR2 FQNNGV. This CDR3 has 15 residues. The V gene lost 5 bases and the J gene lost 1 base, with 14 bases spanning the gap. This CDR3 is CASSARIDRNTEAFF. The DNA of the CDR3 is TGTGCCAGCAGCGCTAGAATTGACAGGAACACTGAAGCTTTCTTT.

This rearrangement joins TRBV6-5 to TRBJ2-3, with D maybe TRBD1 (5 bases). Trimming removed 2 bases at V and 6 bases at J, with 12 bases between. The CDR3 contains 14 residues. Germline V gene lookup returns CDR1 MNHEY and CDR2 SVGAGI. The CDR3 is CASSYPTGADTQYF. CDR3 bases: TGTGCCAGCAGTTACCCAACTGGGGCCGATACGCAGTATTTT.

The chain employs TRBV18 and TRBJ2-7; D uncertain. The germline V gene has CDR1 KGHSH and CDR2 LQKENI. Trimming pared 3 bases from V and 3 bases from J, leaving 15 bases between. This CDR3 spans 15 amino acids. For the CDR3, the DNA is TGTGCCAGCTCACCGAAAAGTATGGCAGTCTACGAGCAGTACTTC. Its translation: CASSPKSMAVYEQYF. Looking up the rest from reference TRBV18 and TRBJ2-7 gives the full variable domain: NAGVMQNPRHLVRRRGQEARLRCSPMKGHSHVYWYRQLPEEGLKFMVYLQKENIIDESGMPKERFSAEFPKEGPSILRIQQVVRGDSAAYFCASSPKSMAVYEQYFGPGTRLTVT.

The J gene is TRBJ2-7, the V gene TRBV4-2; D is uncertain. This CDR3 is 13 amino acids long. From germline, CDR1 is LGHNA and CDR2 YNFKEQ. The V end lost 1 base, the J end lost 0 bases, and 4 bases lay between the germline ends. The chain's CDR3 is CASSQVSSYEQYF. CDR3 sequence (DNA): TGTGCCAGCAGCCAAGTGAGCTCCTACGAGCAGTACTTC.

The sample holds a few counts of this clone. V usage is TRBV10-3 and J usage is TRBJ1-6; D is unclear. The V end lost 6 bases, the J end lost 2 bases, and 5 bases lay between the germline ends. CDR3 length: 13 residues. Germline V CDR1 and CDR2: ENHRY, SYGVKD. DNA for the CDR3: TGTGCCATCAGGGGCGCCTATAATTCACCCCTCCACTTT. Translating gives CAIRGAYNSPLHF.